A single sample gave rise to the 3 T cell receptor beta chains below, sequenced in a study of CD8+ T cells in alopecia areata. RNA was extracted and reverse transcribed into cDNA as the sequencing template. Profiling relied on immunoSEQ multiplex PCR, and the TCRdb table lists in-frame clones only, not all of them. The profile shows approximately 200,000 clones, 55% to 70% of them singletons. Treatment noted: oral pan-JAK inhibitor, 5-10 mg twice daily. This specimen was CD4+ T cells sorted from blood, taken at week 24, from a patient treated with tofacitinib. The receptors derive from a human donor with alopecia areata.

In this sample, this clone turned up a few times. The rearrangement joins TRBV4-2 to TRBJ2-5; 9 nucleotides agree with TRBD2. Per germline, CDR1 LGHNA and CDR2 YNFKEQ. CDR3 length: 16 residues. The ends lost 1 base at V and 3 bases at J; junction bases unmatched: 6. CDR3 nucleotides: TGTGCCAGCAGCCAAGGCCTAGCGGGATACGAAGAGACCCAGTACTTC. Protein sequence: CASSQGLAGYEETQYF.

The chain combines TRBV28 with TRBJ1-1; possibly TRBD1 for D (6 bases). Germline CDR1 MDHEN, CDR2 SYDVKM. The CDR3 covers 17 residues. Trimming pared 4 bases from V and 0 bases from J, leaving 18 bases between. The DNA of the CDR3 is TGTGCCAGCAGTTACAGGGTCGGCGTGTCTATGAACACTGAAGCTTTCTTT. Translating gives CASSYRVGVSMNTEAFF.

Only a few counts were recorded for this clone. The chain uses TRBV25-1 and TRBJ2-4, with D maybe TRBD1 (6 bases). Trimming stripped 1 base from V and 0 bases from J, with 16 bases between. The CDR3 is made up of 18 amino acids. CDR1 is MGHDK, CDR2 SYGVNS, per germline. The CDR3 loop is CASSELSGDNLAKNIQYF. The CDR3 DNA is TGTGCCAGCAGTGAATTGAGTGGGGACAACTTAGCCAAAAACATTCAGTACTTC. Full variable domain (outside the CDR3, taken from reference TRBV25-1 and TRBJ2-4): EADIYQTPRYLVIGTGKKITLECSQTMGHDKMYWYQQDPGMELHLIHYSYGVNSTEKGDLSSESTVSRIRTEHFPLTLESARPSHTSQYLCASSELSGDNLAKNIQYFGAGTRLSVL.